The T cell receptor beta chain under discussion was sequenced for a study of cytomegalovirus exposure and HLA in healthy donors. At the level of the study: The 90 to 150 validation repertoires, a later analysis reported, used the same platform as the roughly 660 repertoires from the first cohort. The study, taken as a whole, reports: The authors enumerated 150 to 200 TCR beta chains as linked to cytomegalovirus. Three chains linked to CMV were shown in vitro to be specific for CMV antigens.

In the case of this clone: Its specificity is unknown.

The protocol was immunoSEQ multiplex PCR, while the TCRdb copy is restricted to in-frame clones and leaves out a portion. The sample has about 110,000 clones; approximately 85% are singletons. V was clipped by 0 bases and J by 3 bases, with 12 bases between them. The CDR3 consists of 16 residues. From germline, CDR1 is SGDLS and CDR2 YYNGEE. J is TRBJ1-4 and V is TRBV9, with a possible D match to TRBD1 (5 bases). The sample consisted of PBMCs. The receptor comes from a woman aged 18-29 years in good health and CMV-seronegative. The CDR3 region is CASSVGGGTPNEKLFF. The CDR3 region has the DNA TGTGCCAGCAGCGTAGGAGGAGGGACCCCTAATGAAAAACTGTTTTTT.